These 4 T cell receptor beta chains came from one sample sequenced in a study of lymphopenia after photon versus proton radiotherapy. Clones were read by immunoSEQ multiplex PCR, and TCRdb kept only the in-frame ones, dropping some. The table shows tens of thousands of clones, with approximately 90% occurring only once. The sample in question was peripheral blood, obtained from a patient treated with photon-based radiotherapy. These receptors were taken from a man aged 55-75 years with cholangiocarcinoma.

The chain carries TRBV18 and TRBJ1-1; TRBD1 matches at 10 bases. Per germline, CDR1 KGHSH and CDR2 LQKENI. Losses at the gene ends were 3 bases for V and 10 bases for J; bases not matched to a gene: 8. This CDR3 comprises 14 residues. The CDR3 DNA reads TGTGCCAGCTCACCGTCGGGGACAGGGGTTAGAGCTTTCTTT. It yields the protein CASSPSGTGVRAFF.

V is TRBV29-1 and J is TRBJ2-7; tentatively, D is TRBD2 (6 bases). V was shortened by 5 bases and J by 7 bases, with 18 bases between the two germline ends. The CDR3 runs to 13 residues. Germline V gives CDR1 SQVTM, CDR2 ANQGSEA. CDR3 sequence (DNA): TGCAGCGTTCGCCCCGGGGGAGGAAGGGAGCAGTACTTC. Residues: CSVRPGGGREQYF.

The rearrangement links TRBV5-4 to TRBJ2-5; D tentatively reads TRBD1 or TRBD2 (5 bases each). The end of the DNA fits TRBJ2-7 better, so the J call may be wrong. The CDR3 has 14 residues. The V gene's germline CDR1 is SGHNT and CDR2 YYREEE (reference sequence). The CDR3, as DNA: TGTGCCAGCAGCCCAATGGGGACCCTCGACGAGCAGTACTTC. It is translated as CASSPMGTLDEQYF.

The chain uses TRBV6-1 and TRBJ1-5; 11 bases line up with TRBD1. Trimming at V came to 7 bases and at J to 8 bases, leaving 7 bases not matched to a gene. Germline-derived CDR1 and CDR2 are MNHNS and SASEGT. This CDR3 contains 14 residues. The CDR3 protein is CASTGQGALKPQHF. DNA of the CDR3: TGTGCCAGCACCGGACAGGGGGCTCTAAAGCCCCAGCATTTT.